The 17 T cell receptor beta chains listed next were all sequenced from one sample in a study of blood T cell repertoires in COVID-19. Profiling relied on immunoSEQ multiplex PCR, and the TCRdb table lists in-frame clones only, not all of them. The sample lists 130,000 or so clones, under 85% seen once, with more than 10% in the top ten. Sequenced: peripheral blood. These receptors all come from a woman aged 60-70 years with acute or convalescent COVID-19.

The chain couples TRBV28 to TRBJ2-1; TRBD1 matches at 7 bases. V was pared by 9 bases and J by 0 bases, with 5 bases of the junction left unmatched. This CDR3 has 14 amino acids. Per germline, CDR1 MDHEN and CDR2 SYDVKM. The DNA for the CDR3 is TGTGCCAGTATAGGGGGCCTCTCCTACAATGAGCAGTTCTTC. This translates into CASIGGLSYNEQFF.

The chain is built from TRBV2 and TRBJ1-5, with 9 bases identical to TRBD1. Germline CDR1 and CDR2: SNHLY and FYNNEI. V gave up 5 bases and J gave up 8 bases; unmatched junction bases: 7. The CDR3 runs to 14 residues. This CDR3 is CASSPGQGPEPQHF. Written as DNA, the CDR3 is TGTGCCAGCAGTCCGGGACAGGGCCCGGAGCCCCAGCATTTT.

The chain employs TRBV6-6 and TRBJ1-1; 8 bases are shared with TRBD1. Germline V gene sequence: CDR1 MNHNY, CDR2 SVGAGI (reference sequence). Trimming took 4 bases from V and 2 from J; bases not matched to a gene: 6. The CDR3 totals 15 residues. CDR3 sequence: CASSSRQGTNTEAFF. CDR3 in DNA: TGTGCCAGCAGTTCCCGACAGGGGACCAACACTGAAGCTTTCTTT.

This sequence joins TRBV27 and TRBJ1-6; D is ambiguous. Germline CDR1 is MNHEY and CDR2 is SMNVEV (reference sequence). The germline V and J ends were trimmed by 6 bases and 2 bases, with 8 bases remaining between them. This CDR3 is built from 14 residues. The CDR3 DNA is TGTGCCAGCAGCCGAGGTACCTATAATTCACCCCTCCACTTT. Translation gives CASSRGTYNSPLHF.

The chain couples TRBV7-9 to TRBJ1-6; no clear D gene. This CDR3 comprises 15 residues. Trimming cost V 6 bases and J 7 bases, with 16 bases left between them. Per the germline V gene, CDR1 is SEHNR and CDR2 is FQNEAQ (reference sequence). As DNA, the CDR3 is TGTGCCAGCAGTCGTCCCGGAACAGAGAATTCACCCCTCCACTTT. This codes for CASSRPGTENSPLHF.

The rearrangement links TRBV19 to TRBJ2-3; 8 nucleotides match TRBD2. With 5 bases clipped from V and 1 base from J, the junction kept 2 bases outside the gene matches. Germline CDR1 reads LNHDA; CDR2 reads SQIVND (reference sequence). CDR3 size: 14 residues. CDR3 residues: CASSLRGGTDTQYF. As DNA, the CDR3 is TGTGCCAGTAGTTTGCGGGGGGGCACAGATACGCAGTATTTT.

A word on this clone: A much bigger clone sits one base away, suggesting this may be a read error. V and J are TRBV28 and TRBJ1-1; D might be TRBD1 (5 bases). In germline, CDR1 is MDHEN, CDR2 SYDVKM. The V gene lost 3 bases and the J gene lost 8 bases, with 7 bases spanning the gap. CDR3 size: 11 residues. The CDR3 sequence is CASSFNREAFF. The CDR3 bases are TGTGCCAGCAGTTTTAACAGGGAAGCTTTCTTT.

This CDR3 is CASRLTNTEAFF. Written as DNA, the CDR3 is TGTGCCAGCAGACTTACGAACACTGAAGCTTTCTTT. The genes are TRBV6-5 and TRBJ1-1; D is undetermined. CDR1 MNHEY and CDR2 SVGAGI come from the germline V gene. The CDR3 consists of 12 residues. With 6 bases removed from V and 1 base from J, the gap between germline ends came to 6 bases.

The chain combines TRBV5-1 with TRBJ2-2; 10 nucleotides match TRBD1. V shed 7 bases and J 6 bases; nucleotides not matched to a gene: 9. The CDR3 has 15 amino acids. CDR1 and CDR2 from the germline V gene are SGHRS and YFSETQ. The CDR3 DNA reads TGCGCCAGCTTTTCCGGGACAGGGGATTCCGGGGAGCTGTTTTTT. Residues: CASFSGTGDSGELFF.

The chain carries TRBV5-1 and TRBJ2-1; TRBD2 aligns across 9 bases. Trimming cost V 0 bases and J 4 bases; bases outside gene matches: 8. This CDR3 contains 17 residues. Germline V gene data show CDR1 as SGHRS and CDR2 as YFSETQ. The DNA for the CDR3 is TGCGCCAGCAGCTTGGGGGCCCCTAGCGGGGTATACAATGAGCAGTTCTTC. Its translation is CASSLGAPSGVYNEQFF.

This clone was seen a single time. The chain is built from TRBV12-3 or TRBV12-4 and TRBJ1-2; D is unclear. Between the trimmed V and J ends, which lost 4 bases and 6 bases, there was a span of 12 bases. The CDR3 spans 13 residues. In DNA form, the CDR3 reads TGTGCCAGCAGTTCGGGAAGTGGCCATGGCTACACCTTC. Translated, it gives CASSSGSGHGYTF.

The chain has TRBV3-1 (or the pseudogene TRBV3-2) and TRBJ1-2, with D possibly TRBD1 on 5 matching bases. Germline V gives CDR1 LGHDT, CDR2 YNNKEL (reference sequence). The ends were cut back, 3 bases at V and 7 bases at J, with 9 bases in the middle. The CDR3 length is 12 residues. CDR3 region: CASSQGGTGYTF. The CDR3 region has the DNA TGTGCCAGCAGCCAGGGGGGAACTGGCTACACCTTC.

This chain links TRBV3-1 (or the pseudogene TRBV3-2) with TRBJ2-1, with D maybe TRBD2 (6 bases). Trimming took 10 bases from V and 6 from J, leaving 16 bases between them. Germline V gene lookup returns CDR1 LGHDT and CDR2 YNNKEL (reference sequence). CDR3 length equals 13 residues. CDR3 coding DNA: TGTGCCACCGTCGGGAGAACCTTCAATGAGCAGTTCTTC. It specifies CATVGRTFNEQFF.

This sequence joins TRBV5-1 and TRBJ2-3; D possibly corresponds to TRBD1 (6 bases). CDR3 length equals 16 residues. The germline gives CDR1 SGHRS, CDR2 YFSETQ. Trimming took off 4 bases at V and 2 bases at J, with 17 bases between the two ends. CDR3 in amino acids: CASSPAGQRNTDTQYF. The DNA of the CDR3 is TGCGCCAGCAGCCCTGCCGGACAGAGAAACACAGATACGCAGTATTTT.

The J gene is TRBJ2-3, the V gene TRBV9, with D possibly being TRBD2 (6 bases). V lost 0 bases, J lost 2 bases, and 10 bases lay in between. This CDR3 is built from 15 residues. From germline, CDR1 is SGDLS and CDR2 YYNGEE. The CDR3 region is CASSVVGDFTDTQYF. In nucleotides, the CDR3 is TGTGCCAGCAGCGTAGTGGGGGACTTCACAGATACGCAGTATTTT.

The chain uses TRBV27 and TRBJ2-5; 8 bases line up with TRBD2. CDR1 MNHEY and CDR2 SMNVEV come from the germline V gene (reference sequence). The trim removed 6 bases at V and 5 bases at J, leaving 5 bases unmatched. The CDR3 sequence is 13 residues long. The DNA for the CDR3 is TGTGCCAGCAGACCGAGCGGGGGCGAGACCCAGTACTTC. Translating gives CASRPSGGETQYF.

The V and J genes are TRBV19 and TRBJ2-2; maybe TRBD1 (6 bases). The CDR3 is made up of 15 amino acids. Trimming pared 6 bases from V and 5 bases from J, leaving 16 bases between. Germline CDR1 LNHDA, CDR2 SQIVND (reference sequence). The CDR3 DNA follows: TGTGCCAGTAGGGCGGTACAGGGCAGGACCGGGGAGCTGTTTTTT. Translated, it gives CASRAVQGRTGELFF.